This T cell receptor (beta chain) was sequenced in a study of blood T cell repertoires in COVID-19. In the study overall: Samples representing acute and convalescent COVID-19 were sourced from the United States, Italy and Spain.

The table came from immunoSEQ multiplex PCR; TCRdb's copy has only in-frame clones and leaves some out. The table shows 100,000 or so clones, with 92% occurring only once. Germline V gives CDR1 MNHEY, CDR2 SVGEGT. The CDR3 is 15 amino acids. Remarks on this clone: At one of its ends the junction is not consistent with the germline gene, which may arise from a read error.

This receptor was taken from a man between 65 and 85 years old with acute or convalescent COVID-19. This sequence joins TRBV6-2 or TRBV6-3 and TRBJ2-5; the D gene is possibly TRBD2 (6 bases). The source material was peripheral blood. The CDR3 loop is CASSYTGGVQGTQYF. The CDR3 bases are TGTGCCAGCAGTTACACCGGAGGGGTCCAAGGGACCCAGTACTTC.